One and the same sample provided the 29 T cell receptor beta chains below, sequenced in a study of T cells in Graves' hyperthyroidism and ophthalmopathy. Amplification yielded TCR beta CDR3 regions, with RNA transcripts as the source. First-round RT-PCR with HTBI primers amplified the TCR CDR3 region. A single record per CDR3 protein comes from TCRdb applying MiXCR to the multiplex PCR reads. The sample has about 500,000 distinct CDR3 sequences; approximately 17% are singletons. The sample was blood. The receptor set was obtained from a young woman with Graves' ophthalmopathy.

This clonotype was seen many times. V usage is TRBV30 and J usage is TRBJ2-1; possible D gene TRBD2, 6 bases. Trimming removed 3 bases from V and 4 bases from J, with 19 bases in between. The CDR3 sequence is 16 residues long. Germline CDR1 reads GTSNPN; CDR2 reads SVGIG (reference sequence). DNA of the CDR3: TGTGCCTGGAGAGGTGGGAGGATGGTTCCGTACAATGAGCAGTTCTTC. The encoded protein is CAWRGGRMVPYNEQFF.

CDR3 in DNA: TGTGCCAGCAGTTCCCGACTAGCGGAAACCTACAATGAGCAGTTCTTC. As protein: CASSSRLAETYNEQFF. The chain has TRBV12-3 or TRBV12-4 and TRBJ2-1; 9 bases align to TRBD2. This CDR3 contains 16 residues. Unmatched junction bases numbered 6, after V lost 4 bases and J lost 2 bases.

The chain has TRBV29-1 and TRBJ1-2; D unresolved. The V end lost 2 bases, the J end lost 2 bases, and 6 bases lay between the germline ends. CDR3 length: 12 amino acids. CDR1 is SQVTM, CDR2 ANQGSEA, per germline. The DNA of the CDR3 is TGCAGCGTTGAAAAGGGAAACTATGGCTACACCTTC. Protein: CSVEKGNYGYTF.

This clonotype turned up a few times. The V and J genes are TRBV5-8 and TRBJ2-2; 10 bases fit TRBD2. Germline lookup yields CDR1 SGHTS and CDR2 YDEGEE. This CDR3 region has 17 residues. The trim removed 3 bases at V and 2 bases at J, leaving 7 bases unmatched. The CDR3 sequence: CASSYLAGEPNTGELFF. The CDR3 coding sequence is TGTGCCAGCAGCTACCTAGCGGGAGAGCCAAACACCGGGGAGCTGTTTTTT.

V usage is TRBV20-1 and J usage is TRBJ2-7; the D is unclear. CDR3 length: 14 residues. Per germline, CDR1 DFQATT and CDR2 SNEGSKA (reference sequence). Trimming left V 6 bases short and J 0 bases short, with 15 bases between. The CDR3 region is CSAAGVPSSYEQYF. CDR3 DNA: TGCAGTGCCGCCGGCGTACCGAGCTCCTACGAGCAGTACTTC.

There are a few counts of this clonotype. The gene calls are TRBV6-5 and TRBJ2-3; 8 bases align to TRBD2. The CDR3 totals 14 residues. Germline V gene lookup returns CDR1 MNHEY and CDR2 SVGAGI. Trimming at V came to 2 bases and at J to 5 bases, leaving 3 bases not matched to a gene. CDR3 loop: CASSYGGTRDTQYF. DNA for the CDR3: TGTGCCAGCAGTTACGGGGGGACTAGAGATACGCAGTATTTT.

This clonotype has a count of ten or more. The V gene is TRBV27, the J gene TRBJ1-6; D unresolved. Trimming took off 8 bases at V and 10 bases at J, with 30 bases between the two ends. Germline V gene sequence: CDR1 MNHEY, CDR2 SMNVEV (reference sequence). The CDR3 extends over 18 amino acids. The CDR3 DNA is TGTGCCAGCCCAGAGAGCACCCATGGACCTCCCATCGGATCACCCCTCCACTTT. This gives the protein CASPESTHGPPIGSPLHF.

This clonotype was picked up many times. The chain is built from TRBV28 and TRBJ2-7; maybe TRBD1 (6 bases). V was pared by 6 bases and J by 3 bases, with 9 bases between. The CDR3 is made up of 12 amino acids. The germline V gene encodes CDR1 MDHEN and CDR2 SYDVKM. CDR3 amino acids: CASRKTGYEQYF. Written as DNA, the CDR3 is TGTGCCAGCAGAAAGACAGGCTACGAGCAGTACTTC.

The chain combines TRBV19 with TRBJ2-1, with 9 nucleotides matching TRBD2. The germline V gene has CDR1 LNHDA and CDR2 SQIVND (reference sequence). J was trimmed by 1 base and V by 4 bases; bases with no gene match: 8. This CDR3 is 17 amino acids long. The CDR3 region has the DNA TGTGCCAGTAGTAAACTAGCGGGCAGAGGGTCCTACAATGAGCAGTTCTTC. Translation: CASSKLAGRGSYNEQFF.

Worth noting for this clonotype: Just one base apart from a much larger clone, this may be a read error. The rearrangement links TRBV18 to TRBJ1-5; 7 bases line up with TRBD1. The CDR3 consists of 16 residues. In germline, CDR1 is KGHSH, CDR2 LQKENI. The CDR3 spells CASSPQQGPVNHPQHF. Here the CDR3 DNA reads TGTGCCAGCTCACCCCAACAGGGGCCTGTCAATCATCCCCAGCATTTT.

This clonotype has a handful of counts. DNA for the CDR3: TGCGCCAGCAGTAACCGGGACTTGCAAGAGACCCAGTACTTC. Encoded protein: CASSNRDLQETQYF. V usage is TRBV10-2 and J usage is TRBJ2-5; a possible D gene is TRBD2 (6 bases). Germline CDR1 is WSHSY and CDR2 is SAAADI. There are 14 residues in the CDR3. Trimming took 5 bases from V and 2 from J, leaving 12 bases between them.

On this clonotype: A read error may explain this, as a much larger clone is one base away. V is TRBV28 and J is TRBJ2-2; D is unclear. The CDR3 extends over 16 amino acids. Germline V gene data show CDR1 as MDHEN and CDR2 as SYDVKM. The DNA of the CDR3 is TGTTCCAGCAGTTTGAGTGCGGTAGGGTCTGACGGGGAGCTGTTTTTT. This gives the protein CSSSLSAVGSDGELFF.

This clonotype was detected ten times or more. This chain connects TRBV7-2 to TRBJ2-7; 9 bases match TRBD2. Losses at the gene ends were 5 bases for V and 9 bases for J; bases not matched to a gene: 17. Germline-derived CDR1 and CDR2 are SGHTA and FQGNSA. The CDR3 consists of 16 residues. The CDR3 DNA reads TGTGCCAGCAGCCCAAGAGCGGGAGGCGTTCTCTCAGGGCAGTACTTC. Translated, it gives CASSPRAGGVLSGQYF.

The chain links TRBV20-1 to TRBJ2-1; 9 bases map to TRBD1. The CDR3 runs 12 residues. The junction had 5 bases not matched to a gene; V was cut back by 5 bases and J by 9 bases. The germline V gene has CDR1 DFQATT and CDR2 SNEGSKA (reference sequence). For the CDR3, the DNA is TGCAGTGCTTTACAGGGGGCGGGTGAGCAGTTCTTC. Protein: CSALQGAGEQFF.

This clonotype was detected only a few times. The chain uses TRBV9 and TRBJ1-6, with D perhaps matching TRBD1 (6 bases). Germline V CDR1 and CDR2: SGDLS, YYNGEE. This CDR3 region has 14 residues. V was cut by 2 bases and J by 7 bases, with 10 bases left in between. CDR3 sequence reads: CASSVRQANSPLHF. The CDR3 DNA reads as TGTGCCAGCAGCGTTCGACAGGCAAATTCACCCCTCCACTTT.

This clonotype was recorded many times. CDR3 amino acids: CAWSRLGTARRGYTF. The CDR3 region has the DNA TGTGCCTGGAGTCGCCTAGGGACCGCACGTCGGGGCTACACCTTC. The chain employs TRBV30 and TRBJ1-2; D is perhaps TRBD1 (5 bases). V was trimmed by 2 bases and J by 8 bases, leaving 21 bases between them. The V gene's germline CDR1 is GTSNPN and CDR2 SVGIG (reference sequence). There are 15 residues in the CDR3. The entire variable domain, with the rest obtained from reference TRBV30 and TRBJ1-2, is as follows: SQTIHQWPATLVQPVGSPLSLECTVEGTSNPNLYWYRQAAGRGLQLLFYSVGIGQISSEVPQNLSASRPQDRQFILSSKKLLLSDSGFYLCAWSRLGTARRGYTFGSGTRLTVV.

There are many counts of this clonotype. The rearrangement uses TRBV20-1 and TRBJ2-7; D is unclear. Deletions cut 3 bases from V and 0 bases from J, with 9 bases between. Germline-derived CDR1 and CDR2 are DFQATT and SNEGSKA (reference sequence). This CDR3 spans 13 amino acids. This CDR3 reads CSASTVSSYEQYF. The CDR3 DNA is TGCAGTGCTAGTACGGTTAGCTCCTACGAGCAGTACTTC.

This clonotype appeared a few times. This sequence joins TRBV4-3 and TRBJ2-1, with D uncertain. This CDR3 has 14 residues. Deletions cut 0 bases from V and 10 bases from J, with 13 bases between. Germline V gives CDR1 LGHNA, CDR2 YSLEER. CDR3 loop: CASSQDREAHEQFF. In DNA, the CDR3 is TGCGCCAGCAGCCAAGATCGAGAGGCTCACGAGCAGTTCTTC.

The sample holds many counts of this clonotype. V and J are TRBV5-5 and TRBJ1-5; D possibly corresponds to TRBD1 (5 bases). There are 16 residues in the CDR3. Trimming left V 4 bases short and J 3 bases short, with 17 bases between. From germline, CDR1 is SGHKS and CDR2 YYEKEE (reference sequence). The CDR3, as DNA: TGTGCCAGCAGCGAGAGGGGAGGGAGTTACAATCAGCCCCAGCATTTT. Encoded protein: CASSERGGSYNQPQHF.

The chain carries TRBV19 and TRBJ2-7; 7 nucleotides agree with TRBD1. V lost 3 bases and J lost 1; bases outside the gene matches: 6. The V gene's germline CDR1 is LNHDA and CDR2 SQIVND (reference sequence). The CDR3 has 15 residues. The CDR3 sequence is CASSIRGGDSYEQYF. The CDR3, as DNA: TGTGCCAGTAGTATCCGAGGGGGCGATTCCTACGAGCAGTACTTC.

This clonotype was counted only a few times. The chain couples TRBV5-5 to TRBJ1-5; TRBD1 matches at 9 bases. Germline trimming cut 0 bases from V and 5 bases from J; bases unmatched to any gene: 3. The CDR3 loop spans 15 amino acids. Germline CDR1 reads SGHKS; CDR2 reads YYEKEE (reference sequence). The CDR3 sequence is CASSLEGTGYQPQHF. In nucleotides, the CDR3 is TGTGCCAGCAGCTTGGAAGGGACAGGGTATCAGCCCCAGCATTTT.

This clonotype was counted ten times or more. V is TRBV30 and J is TRBJ2-1; D is ambiguous. V lost 1 base to trimming and J lost 4 bases, with 8 bases between them. The CDR3 spans 13 residues. CDR1 GTSNPN and CDR2 SVGIG come from the germline V gene (reference sequence). The CDR3 DNA sequence: TGTGCCTGGAGTGACGACTCATACAATGAGCAGTTCTTC. Amino acids: CAWSDDSYNEQFF.

This clonotype has a count of ten or more. V is TRBV10-3 and J is TRBJ2-1; the D is unclear. V was cut by 3 bases and J by 0 bases, with 9 bases left in between. The CDR3 length is 15 residues. Germline values: CDR1 ENHRY, CDR2 SYGVKD. The CDR3 DNA reads as TGTGCCATCAGTGATGGTGTTCCCTCCTACAATGAGCAGTTCTTC. This sequence encodes CAISDGVPSYNEQFF.

This clonotype was seen many times. The V and J genes are TRBV28 and TRBJ1-4; 9 bases align to TRBD1. J lost 8 bases, V lost 3 bases, and 16 bases had no gene match. The CDR3 totals 18 residues. The germline CDR1 and CDR2 sequences are MDHEN and SYDVKM. The DNA for the CDR3 is TGTGCCAGCAGTTTGCCTACAGGGGGCCCCTCCCCGGGGGAAAAACTGTTTTTT. Protein sequence: CASSLPTGGPSPGEKLFF.

This chain connects TRBV13 to TRBJ1-6, with a possible D match to TRBD1 (6 bases). Per the germline V gene, CDR1 is PRHDT and CDR2 is FYEKMQ (reference sequence). This CDR3 is built from 17 residues. V was cut by 8 bases and J by 1 base, with 18 bases left in between. The CDR3 reads CASLFSRDTSYNSPLHF. The CDR3 nucleotides are TGTGCCAGCCTCTTTAGCCGGGACACTTCCTATAATTCACCCCTCCACTTT. The full variable domain, its missing parts supplied by reference TRBV13 and TRBJ1-6, is AAGVIQSPRHLIKEKRETATLKCYPIPRHDTVYWYQQGPGQDPQFLISFYEKMQSDKGSIPDRFSAQQFSDYHSELNMSSLELGDSALYFCASLFSRDTSYNSPLHFGNGTRLTVT.

This clonotype has ten or more counts. The chain links TRBV5-1 to TRBJ1-5; D unresolved. The germline gives CDR1 SGHRS, CDR2 YFSETQ. With 4 bases removed from V and 1 base from J, the gap between germline ends came to 6 bases. This CDR3 comprises 13 residues. Here the CDR3 reads CASSVNSNQPQHF. CDR3 DNA sequence: TGCGCCAGCAGCGTAAACAGCAATCAGCCCCAGCATTTT.

The table lists this clonotype with a few counts. Its ends do not fully match the called genes, so a read error is possible. The V call is TRBV12-3 or TRBV12-4, the J call TRBJ1-1, with D possibly being TRBD1 (5 bases). The CDR3 covers 14 residues. CDR3 residues: CAGSLFWDGGEAFF. CDR3 DNA sequence: TGTGCCGGCAGTTTATTCTGGGACGGCGGGGAAGCTTTCTTT.

This clonotype was detected ten times or more. The V call is TRBV12-3 or TRBV12-4, the J call TRBJ1-1, with TRBD1 matching 7 bases. The J segment lost 3 bases and the V segment lost 5 bases, leaving 9 bases of the junction unmatched. This CDR3 has 15 residues. CDR3 protein: CASSPRQGPDTEAFF. The CDR3 DNA sequence: TGTGCCAGCAGTCCCCGACAGGGTCCGGACACTGAAGCTTTCTTT.

The table lists this clonotype with many counts. The rearrangement uses TRBV20-1 and TRBJ2-7; no clear D. Per the germline V gene, CDR1 is DFQATT and CDR2 is SNEGSKA (reference sequence). V was shortened by 6 bases and J by 3 bases, with 12 bases between the two germline ends. The CDR3 contains 12 residues. CDR3 protein: CSAHQDYYEQYF. CDR3 nucleotide sequence: TGCAGTGCCCATCAGGATTACTACGAGCAGTACTTC.